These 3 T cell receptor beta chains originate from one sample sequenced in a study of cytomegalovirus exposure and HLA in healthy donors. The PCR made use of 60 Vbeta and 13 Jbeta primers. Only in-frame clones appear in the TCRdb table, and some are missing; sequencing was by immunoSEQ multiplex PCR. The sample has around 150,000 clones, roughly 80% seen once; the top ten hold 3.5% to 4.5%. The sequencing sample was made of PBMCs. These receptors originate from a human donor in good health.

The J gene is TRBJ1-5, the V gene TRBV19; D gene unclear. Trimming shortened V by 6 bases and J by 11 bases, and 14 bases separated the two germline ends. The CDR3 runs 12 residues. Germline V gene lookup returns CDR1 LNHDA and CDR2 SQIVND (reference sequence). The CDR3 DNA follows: TGTGCCAGTAGCTTCTCCCCATCAGCCCAGCATTTT. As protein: CASSFSPSAQHF.

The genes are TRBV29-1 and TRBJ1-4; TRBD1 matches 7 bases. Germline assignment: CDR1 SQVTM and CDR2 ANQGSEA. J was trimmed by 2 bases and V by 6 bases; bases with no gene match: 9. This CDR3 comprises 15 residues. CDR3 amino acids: CSVGETGSTNEKLFF. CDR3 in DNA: TGCAGCGTCGGAGAGACAGGGTCGACTAATGAAAAACTGTTTTTT.

This CDR3 reads CASSQDLIPGGLSYEQYF. As DNA, the CDR3 is TGCGCCAGCAGCCAAGATTTGATCCCGGGAGGACTCTCCTACGAGCAGTACTTC. The genes are TRBV4-3 and TRBJ2-7; TRBD2 aligns across 7 bases. The ends lost 0 bases at V and 0 bases at J; junction bases unmatched: 11. The CDR3 length is 18 residues. Germline V CDR1 and CDR2: LGHNA, YSLEER.